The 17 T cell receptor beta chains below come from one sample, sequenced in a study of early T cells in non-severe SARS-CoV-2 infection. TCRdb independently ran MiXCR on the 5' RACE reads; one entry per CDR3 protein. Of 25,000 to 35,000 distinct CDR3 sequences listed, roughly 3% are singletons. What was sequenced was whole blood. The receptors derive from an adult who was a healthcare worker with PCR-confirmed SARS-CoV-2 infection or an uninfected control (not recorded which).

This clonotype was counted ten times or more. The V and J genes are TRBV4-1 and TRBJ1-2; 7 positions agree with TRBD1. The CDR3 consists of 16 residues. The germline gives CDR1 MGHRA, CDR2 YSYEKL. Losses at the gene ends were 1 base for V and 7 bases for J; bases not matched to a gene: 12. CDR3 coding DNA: TGCGCCAGCAGCCAAGCCGAGACAGGGATAATGGCTGGCTACACCTTC. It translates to CASSQAETGIMAGYTF.

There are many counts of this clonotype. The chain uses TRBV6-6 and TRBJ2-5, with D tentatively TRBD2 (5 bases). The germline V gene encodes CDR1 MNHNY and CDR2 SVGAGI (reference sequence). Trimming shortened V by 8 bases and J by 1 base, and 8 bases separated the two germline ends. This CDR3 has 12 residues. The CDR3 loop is CASGGSQETQYF. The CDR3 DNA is TGTGCCAGCGGAGGAAGCCAAGAGACCCAGTACTTC.

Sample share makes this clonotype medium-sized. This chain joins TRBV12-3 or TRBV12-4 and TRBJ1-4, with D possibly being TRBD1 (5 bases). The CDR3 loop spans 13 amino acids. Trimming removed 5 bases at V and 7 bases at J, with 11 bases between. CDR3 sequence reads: CASSPPGREKLFF. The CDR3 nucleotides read TGTGCCAGCAGTCCCCCAGGGCGTGAAAAACTGTTTTTT.

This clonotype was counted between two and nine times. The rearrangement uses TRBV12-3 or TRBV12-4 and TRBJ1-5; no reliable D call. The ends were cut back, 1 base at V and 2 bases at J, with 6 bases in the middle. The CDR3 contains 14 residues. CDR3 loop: CASSLDYGNQPQHF. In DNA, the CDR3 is TGTGCCAGCAGTTTAGATTATGGCAATCAGCCCCAGCATTTT.

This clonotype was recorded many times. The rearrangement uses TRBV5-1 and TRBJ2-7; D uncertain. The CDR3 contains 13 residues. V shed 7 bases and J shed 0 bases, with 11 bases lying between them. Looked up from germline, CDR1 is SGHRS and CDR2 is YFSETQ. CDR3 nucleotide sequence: TGCGCCAGCTCGGGTTTAAGCTCCTACGAGCAGTACGTC. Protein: CASSGLSSYEQYV.

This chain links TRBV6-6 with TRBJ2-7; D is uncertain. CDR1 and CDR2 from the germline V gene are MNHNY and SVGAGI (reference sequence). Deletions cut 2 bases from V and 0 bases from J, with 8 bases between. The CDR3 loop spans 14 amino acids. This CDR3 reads CASSYALSSYEQYV. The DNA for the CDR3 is TGTGCCAGCAGTTACGCTCTAAGCTCCTACGAGCAGTACGTC.

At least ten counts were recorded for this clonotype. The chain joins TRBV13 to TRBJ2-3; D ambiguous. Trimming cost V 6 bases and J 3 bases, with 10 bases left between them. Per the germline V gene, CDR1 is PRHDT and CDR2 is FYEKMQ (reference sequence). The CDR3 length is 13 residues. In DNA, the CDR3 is TGTGCCAGCAGTCCACTTCGGACAGATACGCAGTATTTT. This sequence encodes CASSPLRTDTQYF.

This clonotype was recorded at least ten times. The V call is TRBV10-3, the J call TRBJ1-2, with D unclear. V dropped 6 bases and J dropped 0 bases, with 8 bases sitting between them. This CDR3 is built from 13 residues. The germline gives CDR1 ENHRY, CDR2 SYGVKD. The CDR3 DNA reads TGTGCCATCAGGGGTCCCACTAACTATGGCTACACCTTC. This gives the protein CAIRGPTNYGYTF.

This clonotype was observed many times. The CDR3: CASSSSRQTNTGELFF. In nucleotides, the CDR3 is TGTGCCAGTAGTAGTTCAAGACAGACGAACACCGGGGAGCTGTTTTTT. This chain joins TRBV19 and TRBJ2-2, with D possibly matching TRBD1 (5 bases). The ends were cut back, 4 bases at V and 0 bases at J, with 12 bases in the middle. The CDR3 has 16 amino acids. Germline V gene lookup returns CDR1 LNHDA and CDR2 SQIVND (reference sequence).

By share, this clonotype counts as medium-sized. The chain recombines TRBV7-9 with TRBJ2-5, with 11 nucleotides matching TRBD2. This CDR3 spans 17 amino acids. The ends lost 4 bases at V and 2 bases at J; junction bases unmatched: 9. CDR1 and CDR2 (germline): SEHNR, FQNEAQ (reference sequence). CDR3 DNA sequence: TGTGCCAGCAGCTCGATCCCGGTAGCGGGGGGGCAAGAGACCCAGTACTTC. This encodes CASSSIPVAGGQETQYF.

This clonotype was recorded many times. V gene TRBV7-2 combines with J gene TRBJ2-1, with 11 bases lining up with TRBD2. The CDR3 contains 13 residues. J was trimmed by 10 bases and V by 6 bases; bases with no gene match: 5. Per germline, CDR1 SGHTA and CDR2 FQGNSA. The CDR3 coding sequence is TGTGCCAGCAGACTACTAGCGGGGGACGAGCAGTTCTTC. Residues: CASRLLAGDEQFF.

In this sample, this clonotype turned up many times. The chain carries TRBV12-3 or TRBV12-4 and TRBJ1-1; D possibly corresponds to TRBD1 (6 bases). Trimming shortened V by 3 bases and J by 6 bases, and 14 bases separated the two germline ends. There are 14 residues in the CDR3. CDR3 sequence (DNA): TGTGCCAGCAGTTTTTCAGGGGCAGTAGCTGAAGCTTTCTTT. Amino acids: CASSFSGAVAEAFF.

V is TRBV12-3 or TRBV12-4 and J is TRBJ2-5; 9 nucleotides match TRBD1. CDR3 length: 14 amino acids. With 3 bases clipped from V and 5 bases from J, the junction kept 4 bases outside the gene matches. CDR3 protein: CASSLTGGLETQYF. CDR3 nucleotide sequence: TGTGCCAGCAGTTTGACAGGGGGACTGGAGACCCAGTACTTC.

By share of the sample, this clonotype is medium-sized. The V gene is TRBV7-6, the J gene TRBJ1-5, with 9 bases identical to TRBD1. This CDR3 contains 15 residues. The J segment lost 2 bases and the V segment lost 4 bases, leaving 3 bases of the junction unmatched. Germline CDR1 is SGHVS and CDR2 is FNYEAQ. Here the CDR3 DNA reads TGTGCCAGCAGCTGGCGGGACAGGGGCAATCAGCCCCAGCATTTT. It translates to CASSWRDRGNQPQHF.

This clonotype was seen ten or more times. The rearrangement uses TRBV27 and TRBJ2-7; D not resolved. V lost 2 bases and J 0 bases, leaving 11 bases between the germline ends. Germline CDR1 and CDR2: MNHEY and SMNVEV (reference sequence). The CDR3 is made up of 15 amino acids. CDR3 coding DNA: TGTGCCAGCAGTTTAAGGAGTGGCAGCTCCTACGAGCAGTACGTC. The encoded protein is CASSLRSGSSYEQYV.

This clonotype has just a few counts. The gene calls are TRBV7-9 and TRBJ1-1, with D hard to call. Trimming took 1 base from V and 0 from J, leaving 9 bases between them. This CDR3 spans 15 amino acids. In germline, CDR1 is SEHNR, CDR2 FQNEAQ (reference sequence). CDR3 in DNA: TGTGCCAGCAGCTTAGTGACAAACCTGAACACTGAAGCTTTCTTT. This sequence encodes CASSLVTNLNTEAFF.

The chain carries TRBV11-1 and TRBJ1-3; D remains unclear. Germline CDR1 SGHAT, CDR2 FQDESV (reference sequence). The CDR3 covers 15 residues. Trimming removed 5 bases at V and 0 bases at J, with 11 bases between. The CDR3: CASSRSGSSGNTIYF. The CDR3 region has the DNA TGTGCCAGCAGCCGATCGGGATCCTCTGGAAACACCATATATTTT.